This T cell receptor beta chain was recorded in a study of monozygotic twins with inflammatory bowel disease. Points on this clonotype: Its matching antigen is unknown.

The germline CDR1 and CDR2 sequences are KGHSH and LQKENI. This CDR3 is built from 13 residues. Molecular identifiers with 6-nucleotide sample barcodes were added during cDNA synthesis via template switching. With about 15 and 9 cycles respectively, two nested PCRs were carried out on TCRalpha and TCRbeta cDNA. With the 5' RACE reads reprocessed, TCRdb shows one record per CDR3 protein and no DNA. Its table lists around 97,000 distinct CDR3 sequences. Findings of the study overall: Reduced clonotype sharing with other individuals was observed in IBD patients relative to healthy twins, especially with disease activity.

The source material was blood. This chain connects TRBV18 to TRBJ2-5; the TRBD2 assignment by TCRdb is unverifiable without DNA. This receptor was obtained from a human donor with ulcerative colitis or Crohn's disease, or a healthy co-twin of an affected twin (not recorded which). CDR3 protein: CASSPRTQETQYF.